The T cell receptor beta chain under discussion was sequenced for a study of CD8 T cells in ankylosing spondylitis. J was trimmed by 7 bases and V by 5 bases; bases with no gene match: 12. The CDR3 is 17 amino acids. Germline loops: CDR1 MNHNY, CDR2 SVGAGI (reference sequence). General study results and limits: Reportedly, matched ankylosing spondylitis synovial fluid was significantly enriched for disease-linked clones. Ankylosing spondylitis blood appeared to be characterized by a TCR beta motif of roughly eight highly homologous variants. Disease-linked clones had a CD8+ phenotype and relatively low frequency in peripheral blood.

Each TCR beta library was made by quantitative 5'-RACE that incorporated molecular barcodes. TCRdb processed the 5' RACE reads anew with MiXCR; each CDR3 protein has one entry. The sample comprises some 200,000 distinct CDR3 sequences, around a sixth of which are singletons, and more than 3.5% rests with the top ten. This clonotype has a count of ten or more. Its antigen is currently unknown. The chain combines TRBV6-6 with TRBJ2-2; 11 bases align to TRBD2. The sequence derives from a male donor under 30 with ankylosing spondylitis or in good health (not recorded which). The sample was blood, either unsorted or a sorted T cell fraction (not recorded which). The CDR3 sequence: CASSRNLAGGHSGELFF. CDR3 nucleotides: TGTGCCAGCAGTCGTAACCTAGCGGGAGGCCACAGCGGGGAGCTGTTTTTT.